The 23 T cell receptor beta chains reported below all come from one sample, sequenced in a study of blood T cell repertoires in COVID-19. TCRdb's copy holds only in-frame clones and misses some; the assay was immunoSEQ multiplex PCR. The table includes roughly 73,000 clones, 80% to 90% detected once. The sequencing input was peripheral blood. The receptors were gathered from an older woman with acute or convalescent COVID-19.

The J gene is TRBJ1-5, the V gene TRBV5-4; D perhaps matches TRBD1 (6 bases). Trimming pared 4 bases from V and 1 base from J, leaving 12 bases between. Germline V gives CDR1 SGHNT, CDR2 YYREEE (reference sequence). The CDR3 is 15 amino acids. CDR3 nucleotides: TGTGCCAGCAGCCCGGGGAGGGGGAGCAATCAGCCCCAGCATTTT. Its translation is CASSPGRGSNQPQHF.

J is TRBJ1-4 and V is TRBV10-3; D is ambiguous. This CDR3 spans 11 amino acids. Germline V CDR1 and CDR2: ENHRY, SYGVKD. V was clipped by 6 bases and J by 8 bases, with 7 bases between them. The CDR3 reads CAIRGGEKLFF. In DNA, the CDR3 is TGTGCCATCAGGGGAGGAGAAAAACTGTTTTTT.

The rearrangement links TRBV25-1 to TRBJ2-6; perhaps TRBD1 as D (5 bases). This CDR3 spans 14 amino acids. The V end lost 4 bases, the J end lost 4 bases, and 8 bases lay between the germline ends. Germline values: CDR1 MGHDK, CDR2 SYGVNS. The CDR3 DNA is TGTGCCAGCAGTGGGCAGGGCGGGGCCAACGTCCTGACTTTC. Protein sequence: CASSGQGGANVLTF.

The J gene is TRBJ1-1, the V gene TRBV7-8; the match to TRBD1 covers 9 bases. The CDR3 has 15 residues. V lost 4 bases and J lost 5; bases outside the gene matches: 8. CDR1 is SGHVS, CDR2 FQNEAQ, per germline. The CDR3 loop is CASSSYRGLSTEAFF. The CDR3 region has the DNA TGTGCCAGCAGCTCCTACAGGGGGCTAAGTACTGAAGCTTTCTTT.

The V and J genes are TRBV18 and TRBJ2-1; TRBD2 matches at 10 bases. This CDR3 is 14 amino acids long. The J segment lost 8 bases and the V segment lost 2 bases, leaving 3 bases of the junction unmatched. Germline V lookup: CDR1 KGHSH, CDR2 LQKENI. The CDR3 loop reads CASSPTSGNYEQFF. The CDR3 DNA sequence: TGTGCCAGCTCACCAACTAGCGGGAATTATGAGCAGTTCTTC.

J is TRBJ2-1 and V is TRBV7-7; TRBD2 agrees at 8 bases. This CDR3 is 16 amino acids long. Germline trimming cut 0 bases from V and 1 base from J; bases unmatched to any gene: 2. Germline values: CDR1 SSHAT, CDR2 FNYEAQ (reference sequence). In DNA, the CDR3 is TGTGCCAGCAGCTTAGCGGCTAGCGGGTCCTACAATGAGCAGTTCTTC. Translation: CASSLAASGSYNEQFF.

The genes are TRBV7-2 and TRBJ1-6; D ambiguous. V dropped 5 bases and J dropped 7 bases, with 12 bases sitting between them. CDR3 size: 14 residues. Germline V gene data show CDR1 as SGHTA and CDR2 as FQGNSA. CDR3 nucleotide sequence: TGTGCCAGCAGCCCTGCCCAGGCGAATTCACCCCTCCACTTT. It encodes CASSPAQANSPLHF. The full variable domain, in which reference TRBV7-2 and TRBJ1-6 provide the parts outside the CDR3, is GAGVSQSPSNKVTEKGKDVELRCDPISGHTALYWYRQSLGQGLEFLIYFQGNSAPDKSGLPSDRFSAERTGGSVSTLTIQRTQQEDSAVYLCASSPAQANSPLHFGNGTRLTVT.

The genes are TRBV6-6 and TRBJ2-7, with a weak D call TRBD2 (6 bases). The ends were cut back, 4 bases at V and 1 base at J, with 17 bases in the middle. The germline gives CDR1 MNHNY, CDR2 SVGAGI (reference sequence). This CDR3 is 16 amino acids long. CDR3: CASSSTRGSGSYEQYF. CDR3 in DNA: TGTGCCAGCAGTTCAACTCGTGGTAGCGGTTCCTACGAGCAGTACTTC.

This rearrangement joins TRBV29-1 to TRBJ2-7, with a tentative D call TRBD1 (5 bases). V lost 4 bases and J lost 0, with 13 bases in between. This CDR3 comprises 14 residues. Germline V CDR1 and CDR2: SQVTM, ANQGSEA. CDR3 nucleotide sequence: TGCAGCGTTGTCTCGGCAGACAGCTCCTACGAGCAGTACTTC. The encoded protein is CSVVSADSSYEQYF.

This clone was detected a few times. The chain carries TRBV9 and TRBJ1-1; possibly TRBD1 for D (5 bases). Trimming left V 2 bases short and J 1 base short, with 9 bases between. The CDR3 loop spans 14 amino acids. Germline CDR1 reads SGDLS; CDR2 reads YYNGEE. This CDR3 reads CASSVLGQNTEAFF. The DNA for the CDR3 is TGTGCCAGCAGCGTCCTAGGACAGAACACTGAAGCTTTCTTT.

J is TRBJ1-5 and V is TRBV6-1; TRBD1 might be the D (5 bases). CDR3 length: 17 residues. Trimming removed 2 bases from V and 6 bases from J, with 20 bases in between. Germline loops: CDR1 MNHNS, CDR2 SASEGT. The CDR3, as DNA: TGTGCCAGCAGTGAACGATTATCGCCGGGTCAGGGTCAGCCCCAGCATTTT. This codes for CASSERLSPGQGQPQHF.

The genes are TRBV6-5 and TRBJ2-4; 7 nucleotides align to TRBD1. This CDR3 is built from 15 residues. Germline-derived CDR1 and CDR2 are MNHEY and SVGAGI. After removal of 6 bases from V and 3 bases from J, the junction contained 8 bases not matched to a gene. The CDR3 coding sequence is TGTGCCAGCAGGATGACAGGGTTGGGCAAAAACATTCAGTACTTC. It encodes CASRMTGLGKNIQYF.

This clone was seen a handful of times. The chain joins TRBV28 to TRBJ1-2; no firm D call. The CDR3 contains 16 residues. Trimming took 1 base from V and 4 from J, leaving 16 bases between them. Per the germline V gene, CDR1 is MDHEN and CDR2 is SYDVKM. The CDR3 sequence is CASSLFAGKSSYGYTF. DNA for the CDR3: TGTGCCAGCAGTTTATTCGCAGGAAAGTCGAGCTATGGCTACACCTTC.

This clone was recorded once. CDR3 protein: CASGTRRERNEQYF. The CDR3 DNA reads TGTGCCAGCGGAACTAGGCGGGAAAGAAACGAGCAGTACTTC. The chain carries TRBV3-1 (or the pseudogene TRBV3-2) and TRBJ2-7, with D maybe TRBD2 (6 bases). Looked up from germline, CDR1 is LGHDT and CDR2 is YNNKEL (reference sequence). V gave up 8 bases and J gave up 5 bases, with 19 bases separating them. The CDR3 has 14 amino acids.

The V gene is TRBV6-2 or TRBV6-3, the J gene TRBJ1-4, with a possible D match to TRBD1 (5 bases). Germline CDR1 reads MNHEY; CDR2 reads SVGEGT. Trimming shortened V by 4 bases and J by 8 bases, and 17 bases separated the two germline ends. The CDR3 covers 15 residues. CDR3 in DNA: TGTGCCAGCAGTTGGCCCGGCCAAAGGGGAGAAAAACTGTTTTTT. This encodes CASSWPGQRGEKLFF.

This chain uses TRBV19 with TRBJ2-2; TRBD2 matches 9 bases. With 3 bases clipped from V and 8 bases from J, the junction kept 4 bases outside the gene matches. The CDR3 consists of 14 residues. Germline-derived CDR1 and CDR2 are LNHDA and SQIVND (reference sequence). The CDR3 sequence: CASSMRGGAGELFF. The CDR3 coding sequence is TGTGCCAGTAGTATGCGGGGGGGCGCTGGGGAGCTGTTTTTT.

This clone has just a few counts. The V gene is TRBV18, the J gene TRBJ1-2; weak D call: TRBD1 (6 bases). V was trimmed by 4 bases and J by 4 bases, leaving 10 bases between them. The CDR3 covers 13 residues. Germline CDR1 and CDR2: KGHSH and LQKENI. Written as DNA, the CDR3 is TGTGCCAGCTCACGGGACACTACCTATGGCTACACCTTC. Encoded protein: CASSRDTTYGYTF.

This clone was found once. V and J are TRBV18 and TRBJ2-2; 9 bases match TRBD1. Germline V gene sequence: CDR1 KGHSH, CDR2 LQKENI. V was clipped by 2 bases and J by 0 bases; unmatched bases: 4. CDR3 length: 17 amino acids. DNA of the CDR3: TGTGCCAGCTCACCAGCGGACAGGGGACCGAACACCGGGGAGCTGTTTTTT. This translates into CASSPADRGPNTGELFF.

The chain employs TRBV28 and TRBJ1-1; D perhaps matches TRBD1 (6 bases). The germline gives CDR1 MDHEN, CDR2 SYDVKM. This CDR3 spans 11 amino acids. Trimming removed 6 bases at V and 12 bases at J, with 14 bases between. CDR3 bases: TGTGCCAGCAGGTCAGACAGGCTGACTTTCTTT. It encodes CASRSDRLTFF.

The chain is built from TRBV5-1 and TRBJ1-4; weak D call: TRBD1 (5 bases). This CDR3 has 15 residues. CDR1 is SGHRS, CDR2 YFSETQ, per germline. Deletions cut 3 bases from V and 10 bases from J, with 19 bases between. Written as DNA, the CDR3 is TGCGCCAGCAGCTGGGAGGGGCAGGGAGATGGAAAACTGTTTTTT. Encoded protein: CASSWEGQGDGKLFF.

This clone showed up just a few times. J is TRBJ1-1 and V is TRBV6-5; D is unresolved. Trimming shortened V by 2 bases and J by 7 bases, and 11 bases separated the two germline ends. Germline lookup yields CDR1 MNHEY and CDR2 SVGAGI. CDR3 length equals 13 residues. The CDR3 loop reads CASSYGRQFEAFF. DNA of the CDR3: TGTGCCAGCAGTTACGGGCGTCAATTTGAAGCTTTCTTT.

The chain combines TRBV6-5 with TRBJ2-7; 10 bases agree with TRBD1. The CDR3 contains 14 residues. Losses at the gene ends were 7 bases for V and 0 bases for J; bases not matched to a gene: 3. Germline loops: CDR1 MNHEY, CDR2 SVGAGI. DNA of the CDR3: TGTGCCAGCACTAGGGACAGGGGCTCCTACGAGCAGTACTTC. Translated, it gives CASTRDRGSYEQYF.

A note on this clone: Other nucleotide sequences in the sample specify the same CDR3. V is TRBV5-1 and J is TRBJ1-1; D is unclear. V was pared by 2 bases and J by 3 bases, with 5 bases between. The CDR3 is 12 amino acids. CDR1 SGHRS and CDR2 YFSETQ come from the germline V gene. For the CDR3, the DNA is TGCGCCAGCAGCTTAGGAGACACTGAAGCTTTCTTT. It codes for CASSLGDTEAFF. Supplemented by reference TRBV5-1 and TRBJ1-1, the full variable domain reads KAGVTQTPRYLIKTRGQQVTLSCSPISGHRSVSWYQQTPGQGLQFLFEYFSETQRNKGNFPGRFSGRQFSNSRSEMNVSTLELGDSALYLCASSLGDTEAFFGQGTRLTVV.